This T cell receptor beta chain was sequenced during a study of blood T cell repertoires in COVID-19. Study context: Samples came from the United States, Italy and Spain, spanning acute and convalescent COVID-19. Sample material is recorded as cDNA or gDNA derived from T cells, B-cell-depleted T cells, or PBMCs.

Assay used: immunoSEQ multiplex PCR; TCRdb lists only in-frame clones, some missing. The table shows about 50,000 clones, with more than 80% occurring only once. This CDR3 comprises 15 residues. Trimming took off 0 bases at V and 0 bases at J, with 9 bases between the two ends. Germline CDR1 LGHDT, CDR2 YNNKEL (reference sequence). V is TRBV3-1 (or the pseudogene TRBV3-2) and J is TRBJ2-7; D ambiguous. The receptor was derived from a man in his 60s with acute or convalescent COVID-19. The material sequenced was peripheral blood. The CDR3 region is CASSQDSRPSYEQYF. CDR3 coding DNA: TGTGCCAGCAGCCAAGATTCTAGGCCCTCCTACGAGCAGTACTTC.